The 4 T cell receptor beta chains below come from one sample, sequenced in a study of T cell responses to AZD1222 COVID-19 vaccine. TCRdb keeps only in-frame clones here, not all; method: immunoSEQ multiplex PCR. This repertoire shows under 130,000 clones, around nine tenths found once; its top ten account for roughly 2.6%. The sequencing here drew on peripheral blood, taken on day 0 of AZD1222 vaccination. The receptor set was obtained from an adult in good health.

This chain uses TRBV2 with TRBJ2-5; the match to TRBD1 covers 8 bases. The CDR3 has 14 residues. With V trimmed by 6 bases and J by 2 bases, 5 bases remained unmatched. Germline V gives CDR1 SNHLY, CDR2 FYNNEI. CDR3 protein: CASRTGASQETQYF. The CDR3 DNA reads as TGTGCCAGCAGGACAGGGGCCTCTCAAGAGACCCAGTACTTC. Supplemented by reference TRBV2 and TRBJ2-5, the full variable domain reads EPEVTQTPSHQVTQMGQEVILRCVPISNHLYFYWYRQILGQKVEFLVSFYNNEISEKSEIFDDQFSVERPDGSNFTLKIRSTKLEDSAMYFCASRTGASQETQYFGPGTRLLVL.

The CDR3 bases are TGTGCCAGTAGTATAGAGGATCCGACCGGGGAGCTGTTTTTT. As protein: CASSIEDPTGELFF. This chain connects TRBV19 to TRBJ2-2, with D unresolved. Per germline, CDR1 LNHDA and CDR2 SQIVND (reference sequence). Deletions cut 0 bases from V and 5 bases from J, with 7 bases between. CDR3 size: 14 residues.

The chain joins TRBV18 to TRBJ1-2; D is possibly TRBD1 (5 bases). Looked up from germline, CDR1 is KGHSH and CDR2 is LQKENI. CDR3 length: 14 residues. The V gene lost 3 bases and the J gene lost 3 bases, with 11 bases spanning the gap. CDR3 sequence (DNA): TGTGCCAGCTCACCCAAACAGGTGTACTATGGCTACACCTTC. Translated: CASSPKQVYYGYTF.

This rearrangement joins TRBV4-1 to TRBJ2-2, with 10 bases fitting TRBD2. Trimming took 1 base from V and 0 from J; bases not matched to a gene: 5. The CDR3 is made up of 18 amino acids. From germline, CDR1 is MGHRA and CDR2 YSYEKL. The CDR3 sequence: CASSQVLAGAANTGELFF. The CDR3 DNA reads TGCGCCAGCAGCCAAGTGCTAGCGGGGGCCGCGAACACCGGGGAGCTGTTTTTT.